These 32 T cell receptor beta chains were sequenced from one sample in a study of blood T cell repertoires in COVID-19. TCRdb keeps only in-frame clones here, not all; method: immunoSEQ multiplex PCR. The table lists about 160,000 clones, around 81% of them singletons. Sequencing was done on a sample of peripheral blood. These receptors originate from a man aged 70-80 years who had recovered from COVID-19.

The V gene is TRBV5-1, the J gene TRBJ2-2, with D possibly TRBD2 on 5 matching bases. This CDR3 contains 16 residues. The germline CDR1 and CDR2 sequences are SGHRS and YFSETQ. Trimming stripped 3 bases from V and 0 bases from J, with 12 bases between. The CDR3 region has the DNA TGCGCCAGCAGCTCGTTAGCGAGATCGAACACCGGGGAGCTGTTTTTT. Protein product: CASSSLARSNTGELFF.

The chain recombines TRBV18 with TRBJ2-1; D possibly corresponds to TRBD2 (6 bases). The V end lost 6 bases, the J end lost 8 bases, and 17 bases lay between the germline ends. The CDR3 extends over 14 amino acids. Germline lookup yields CDR1 KGHSH and CDR2 LQKENI. The CDR3 loop is CASSPSTPGDEQFF. CDR3 nucleotide sequence: TGTGCCAGCTCCCCTAGCACCCCGGGGGATGAGCAGTTCTTC.

The CDR3 loop reads CASSLRTSGRYEQYF. The CDR3 region has the DNA TGTGCCAGCAGCCTTCGGACTAGCGGGCGTTACGAGCAGTACTTC. This rearrangement joins TRBV3-1 (or the pseudogene TRBV3-2) to TRBJ2-7; 11 nucleotides line up with TRBD2. V shed 4 bases and J 4 bases; nucleotides not matched to a gene: 6. This CDR3 has 15 residues. CDR1 is LGHDT, CDR2 YNNKEL, per germline (reference sequence).

The chain is built from TRBV10-3 and TRBJ1-4, with 7 positions matching TRBD1. This CDR3 is 15 amino acids long. Germline V gives CDR1 ENHRY, CDR2 SYGVKD. Trimming took 3 bases from V and 4 from J; bases not matched to a gene: 5. The CDR3 sequence is CAISDHGTDNEKLFF. In DNA, the CDR3 is TGTGCCATCAGTGACCACGGGACAGATAATGAAAAACTGTTTTTT.

The rearrangement links TRBV4-1 to TRBJ2-4, with TRBD2 identical over 7 bases. This CDR3 has 15 amino acids. Trimming cost V 3 bases and J 13 bases; bases outside gene matches: 15. Germline V CDR1 and CDR2: MGHRA, YSYEKL. CDR3 loop: CASSQGPASGEGQYF. In DNA, the CDR3 is TGCGCCAGCAGCCAGGGCCCGGCCAGCGGGGAAGGACAGTACTTC.

This chain uses TRBV3-1 (or the pseudogene TRBV3-2) with TRBJ2-1; TRBD2 aligns across 7 bases. This CDR3 spans 15 amino acids. Germline assignment: CDR1 LGHDT and CDR2 YNNKEL (reference sequence). V dropped 0 bases and J dropped 6; count of bases not matched to a gene: 5. The CDR3 DNA is TGTGCCAGCAGCCAAGATTCGGCGGGAGTCAATGAGCAGTTCTTC. This codes for CASSQDSAGVNEQFF.

The V call is TRBV28, the J call TRBJ1-4, with D possibly matching TRBD1 (5 bases). This CDR3 contains 15 residues. V dropped 4 bases and J dropped 2 bases, with 11 bases sitting between them. Germline assignment: CDR1 MDHEN and CDR2 SYDVKM. The CDR3 sequence is CASSSPGFTNEKLFF. DNA of the CDR3: TGTGCCAGCAGTTCACCAGGGTTTACTAATGAAAAACTGTTTTTT. The whole variable domain, filled in from reference TRBV28 and TRBJ1-4, reads DVKVTQSSRYLVKRTGEKVFLECVQDMDHENMFWYRQDPGLGLRLIYFSYDVKMKEKGDIPEGYSVSREKKERFSLILESASTNQTSMYLCASSSPGFTNEKLFFGSGTQLSVL.

The sample holds one count of this clone. This chain connects TRBV3-1 (or the pseudogene TRBV3-2) to TRBJ1-4, with D tentatively TRBD1 (5 bases). The CDR3 has 14 amino acids. Germline V gene lookup returns CDR1 LGHDT and CDR2 YNNKEL (reference sequence). Trimming removed 0 bases from V and 7 bases from J, with 9 bases in between. The CDR3 reads CASSQEGVSEKLFF. CDR3 nucleotides: TGTGCCAGCAGCCAAGAAGGGGTCAGTGAAAAACTGTTTTTT.

This clone is a singleton in its sample. V is TRBV7-8 and J is TRBJ1-1, with D perhaps matching TRBD1 (5 bases). CDR3 length: 13 amino acids. CDR1 is SGHVS and CDR2 is FQNEAQ in the germline V gene. Trimming cost V 2 bases and J 1 base, with 5 bases left between them. The CDR3 coding sequence is TGTGCCAGCAGCTTACAGGGGAACACTGAAGCTTTCTTT. Amino acid sequence: CASSLQGNTEAFF.

The chain has TRBV29-1 and TRBJ2-7; TRBD1 matches at 7 bases. CDR1 is SQVTM, CDR2 ANQGSEA, per germline. Losses at the gene ends were 6 bases for V and 6 bases for J; bases not matched to a gene: 14. The CDR3 covers 14 residues. In nucleotides, the CDR3 is TGCAGCGTCCCCAGGACAGACAGGGAAGCCGAGCAGTACTTC. Its translation is CSVPRTDREAEQYF.

The V call is TRBV3-1 (or the pseudogene TRBV3-2), the J call TRBJ2-1; TRBD2 matches 8 bases. V lost 2 bases and J lost 9; bases outside the gene matches: 3. The CDR3 consists of 13 residues. The germline V gene has CDR1 LGHDT and CDR2 YNNKEL (reference sequence). The CDR3 is CASSQQLAVEQFF. CDR3 sequence (DNA): TGTGCCAGCAGCCAACAACTAGCGGTTGAGCAGTTCTTC.

The chain employs TRBV5-1 and TRBJ2-5; maybe TRBD1 (6 bases). CDR3 size: 14 residues. Trimming stripped 0 bases from V and 5 bases from J, with 11 bases between. The germline CDR1 and CDR2 sequences are SGHRS and YFSETQ. The CDR3 DNA follows: TGCGCCAGCAGCTTGGCCAGGGGCGGCGAGACCCAGTACTTC. It encodes CASSLARGGETQYF.

The chain employs TRBV11-2 and TRBJ2-7; D might be TRBD2 (5 bases). V gave up 4 bases and J gave up 3 bases, with 16 bases separating them. Germline V gene sequence: CDR1 SGHAT, CDR2 FQNNGV. This CDR3 spans 15 amino acids. The CDR3 loop reads CASSSVERGDYEQYF. For the CDR3, the DNA is TGTGCCAGCAGCTCTGTCGAACGGGGAGACTACGAGCAGTACTTC.

The chain employs TRBV2 and TRBJ2-1; D is possibly TRBD2 (6 bases). The V end lost 11 bases, the J end lost 6 bases, and 17 bases lay between the germline ends. The CDR3 covers 13 residues. In germline, CDR1 is SNHLY, CDR2 FYNNEI. This CDR3 is CAGKGLRSNEQFF. For the CDR3, the DNA is TGTGCCGGAAAGGGACTGCGGAGCAATGAGCAGTTCTTC. The variable domain in full, completed from reference TRBV2 and TRBJ2-1, reads EPEVTQTPSHQVTQMGQEVILRCVPISNHLYFYWYRQILGQKVEFLVSFYNNEISEKSEIFDDQFSVERPDGSNFTLKIRSTKLEDSAMYFCAGKGLRSNEQFFGPGTRLTVL.

This clone was detected a few times. V gene TRBV7-9 combines with J gene TRBJ2-7, with D maybe TRBD2 (5 bases). CDR1 is SEHNR and CDR2 is FQNEAQ in the germline V gene (reference sequence). The CDR3 runs 17 residues. V was pared by 7 bases and J by 1 base, with 23 bases between. CDR3 sequence (DNA): TGTGCCAGCACCCCGTCCCCCCGGCTAGCAGCATCCTACGAGCAGTACTTC. Protein: CASTPSPRLAASYEQYF.

The J gene is TRBJ2-1, the V gene TRBV18; maybe TRBD1 (6 bases). CDR1 is KGHSH, CDR2 LQKENI, per germline. Trimming took 3 bases from V and 4 from J, leaving 7 bases between them. The CDR3 has 13 residues. The CDR3 region has the DNA TGTGCCAGCTCACCTACAGGGTACAATGAGCAGTTCTTC. Protein sequence: CASSPTGYNEQFF.

The chain uses TRBV3-1 (or the pseudogene TRBV3-2) and TRBJ2-7; D remains unclear. The length of the CDR3 is 16 residues. Deletions cut 0 bases from V and 3 bases from J, with 15 bases between. The germline gives CDR1 LGHDT, CDR2 YNNKEL (reference sequence). The CDR3 spells CASSQDRTVPDYEQYF. The CDR3, as DNA: TGTGCCAGCAGCCAAGATAGAACGGTACCTGACTACGAGCAGTACTTC.

The V and J genes are TRBV2 and TRBJ2-1; perhaps TRBD2 as D (6 bases). CDR3 length equals 12 residues. V was cut by 3 bases and J by 6 bases, with 6 bases left in between. Germline V gene sequence: CDR1 SNHLY, CDR2 FYNNEI. CDR3 loop: CASSEGGNEQFF. The CDR3 nucleotides read TGTGCCAGCAGTGAGGGAGGCAATGAGCAGTTCTTC.

The V and J genes are TRBV2 and TRBJ2-7, with 8 bases aligning to TRBD1. The CDR3 sequence is 15 residues long. V shed 8 bases and J 4 bases; nucleotides not matched to a gene: 13. The V gene's germline CDR1 is SNHLY and CDR2 FYNNEI. CDR3: CASHDRGQTEYEQYF. The CDR3, as DNA: TGTGCCAGCCACGACAGGGGCCAGACTGAATACGAGCAGTACTTC.

The rearrangement links TRBV3-1 (or the pseudogene TRBV3-2) to TRBJ2-1, with TRBD2 identical over 10 bases. Germline CDR1 is LGHDT and CDR2 is YNNKEL (reference sequence). This CDR3 has 18 residues. V lost 2 bases, J lost 5 bases, and 12 bases stayed unmatched. CDR3 nucleotides: TGTGCCAGCAGCCAACCCTGGTCTAGCGGGAGCCACAACAATGAGCAGTTCTTC. The encoded protein is CASSQPWSSGSHNNEQFF.

The rearrangement uses TRBV5-4 and TRBJ2-1; tentatively, D is TRBD2 (6 bases). Germline CDR1 is SGHNT and CDR2 is YYREEE (reference sequence). This CDR3 comprises 15 residues. The ends were cut back, 5 bases at V and 6 bases at J, with 18 bases in the middle. The CDR3: CASSLGSGSANEQFF. As DNA, the CDR3 is TGTGCCAGCAGTTTAGGTTCCGGGAGTGCCAATGAGCAGTTCTTC.

The genes are TRBV6-5 and TRBJ1-5; D possibly corresponds to TRBD1 (6 bases). CDR1 is MNHEY, CDR2 SVGAGI, per germline. V gave up 6 bases and J gave up 6 bases, with 18 bases separating them. The CDR3 is 15 residues long. CDR3 sequence reads: CASSPDSIRAQPQHF. CDR3 sequence (DNA): TGTGCCAGCAGCCCGGACAGTATTCGGGCTCAGCCCCAGCATTTT.

The gene calls are TRBV7-8 and TRBJ2-1; possible D gene TRBD2, 7 bases. CDR1 and CDR2 (germline): SGHVS, FQNEAQ. This CDR3 is built from 15 residues. V was cut by 0 bases and J by 7 bases, with 13 bases left in between. The CDR3 sequence is CASSLAGGQGNEQFF. CDR3 bases: TGTGCCAGCAGCTTAGCGGGAGGGCAGGGGAATGAGCAGTTCTTC.

The gene calls are TRBV18 and TRBJ1-3, with 7 bases aligning to TRBD1. The V gene end was trimmed by 4 bases and the J gene end by 4 bases; junction bases not matched to a gene: 13. The germline CDR1 and CDR2 sequences are KGHSH and LQKENI. The CDR3 is made up of 17 amino acids. The CDR3 DNA reads TGTGCCAGCTCACACACCCCCTCCGGGACAGCGGGAAACACCATATATTTT. This sequence encodes CASSHTPSGTAGNTIYF.

The chain employs TRBV2 and TRBJ2-7; 7 bases align to TRBD2. The CDR3 consists of 14 residues. V shed 6 bases and J 7 bases; nucleotides not matched to a gene: 12. Looked up from germline, CDR1 is SNHLY and CDR2 is FYNNEI. CDR3 in DNA: TGTGCCAGCAGCCTCCTAGCGGATCACGCTGAGCAGTACTTC. It encodes CASSLLADHAEQYF.

This sequence joins TRBV5-1 and TRBJ2-7, with D perhaps matching TRBD1 (5 bases). CDR3 size: 16 residues. The V gene lost 4 bases and the J gene lost 3 bases, with 20 bases spanning the gap. Germline-derived CDR1 and CDR2 are SGHRS and YFSETQ. The CDR3 sequence is CASSPGQGDSLYEQYF. The CDR3, as DNA: TGCGCCAGCAGCCCCGGCCAGGGCGATTCCCTCTACGAGCAGTACTTC.

CDR3 nucleotide sequence: TGTGCCAGCAGCTTAGGGGGCCAGGGAAGGAGCGGGGAGCTGTTTTTT. This codes for CASSLGGQGRSGELFF. This rearrangement joins TRBV7-2 to TRBJ2-2; tentatively, D is TRBD1 (5 bases). The CDR3 runs 16 residues. V dropped 1 base and J dropped 7 bases, with 16 bases sitting between them. Germline V gene data show CDR1 as SGHTA and CDR2 as FQGNSA.

The rearrangement uses TRBV28 and TRBJ1-2, with D uncertain. Germline V CDR1 and CDR2: MDHEN, SYDVKM. Trimming pared 2 bases from V and 2 bases from J, leaving 6 bases between. The CDR3 covers 13 residues. CDR3 DNA sequence: TGTGCCAGCAGTTTAGTCGGGAACTATGGCTACACCTTC. This codes for CASSLVGNYGYTF.

CDR3 in amino acids: CASRDPDRGVSNQPQHF. DNA for the CDR3: TGTGCCAGTAGGGACCCGGACAGGGGAGTTAGCAATCAGCCCCAGCATTTT. The V call is TRBV19, the J call TRBJ1-5; 9 bases are a match to TRBD1. CDR3 size: 17 residues. CDR1 and CDR2 (germline): LNHDA, SQIVND (reference sequence). J lost 0 bases, V lost 6 bases, and 9 bases had no gene match.

This sequence joins TRBV11-2 and TRBJ1-1, with D possibly being TRBD1 (6 bases). Germline-derived CDR1 and CDR2 are SGHAT and FQNNGV. The length of the CDR3 is 15 residues. Deletions cut 1 base from V and 1 base from J, with 10 bases between. The CDR3 loop reads CASSLASTGNTEAFF. The CDR3 coding sequence is TGTGCCAGCAGCTTAGCCTCGACAGGGAACACTGAAGCTTTCTTT.

This sequence joins TRBV5-5 and TRBJ2-3; D unclear. V was trimmed by 0 bases and J by 6 bases, leaving 11 bases between them. The CDR3 contains 14 residues. CDR1 and CDR2 from the germline V gene are SGHKS and YYEKEE (reference sequence). CDR3 in DNA: TGTGCCAGCAGCTTGGTGTCGGCCGGGGATACGCAGTATTTT. Encoded protein: CASSLVSAGDTQYF.

The genes are TRBV27 and TRBJ2-2, with 14 nucleotides matching TRBD2. Losses at the gene ends were 5 bases for V and 6 bases for J; bases not matched to a gene: 5. The CDR3 is made up of 16 amino acids. The germline gives CDR1 MNHEY, CDR2 SMNVEV (reference sequence). The CDR3 sequence is CASSLGTSGSPGELFF. For the CDR3, the DNA is TGTGCCAGCAGTCTGGGGACTAGCGGGAGCCCCGGGGAGCTGTTTTTT.